The present entry profiles one T cell receptor (beta chain) with its context. These data belong to a study of OX40 agonist ivuxolimab in advanced cancers. TCRdb keeps only in-frame clones here, not all; method: immunoSEQ multiplex PCR. Seen here are 77,000 or so clones, about 88% observed once, and the top ten hold approximately 10%. The V segment lost 0 bases and the J segment 2 bases; nucleotides outside the gene matches: 4. The CDR3 contains 16 residues. The germline CDR1 and CDR2 sequences are SGHRS and YFSETQ. This receptor was taken from an adult with an advanced solid tumor such as melanoma, head and neck, liver or kidney cancer. J is TRBJ2-1 and V is TRBV5-1; 8 nucleotides agree with TRBD2. Sequencing was performed on CD4+ or CD8+ T cells sorted from blood, taken in a trial of the OX40 agonist ivuxolimab. DNA of the CDR3: TGCGCCAGCAGCTTGGGCCCGGGAGGGCCCTACAATGAGCAGTTCTTC. This sequence encodes CASSLGPGGPYNEQFF.